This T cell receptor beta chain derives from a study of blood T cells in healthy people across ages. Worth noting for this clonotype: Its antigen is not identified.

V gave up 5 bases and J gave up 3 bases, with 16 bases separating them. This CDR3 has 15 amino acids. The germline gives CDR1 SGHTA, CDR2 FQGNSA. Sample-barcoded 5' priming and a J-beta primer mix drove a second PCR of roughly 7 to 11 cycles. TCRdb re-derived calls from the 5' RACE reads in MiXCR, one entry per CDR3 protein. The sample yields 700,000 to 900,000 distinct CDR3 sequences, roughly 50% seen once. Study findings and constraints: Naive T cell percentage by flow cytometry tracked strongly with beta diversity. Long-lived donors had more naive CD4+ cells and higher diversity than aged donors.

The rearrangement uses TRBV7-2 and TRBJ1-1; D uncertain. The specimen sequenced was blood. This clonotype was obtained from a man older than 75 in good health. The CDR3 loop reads CASSPALGIDTEAFF. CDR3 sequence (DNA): TGTGCCAGCAGCCCGGCACTGGGAATCGACACTGAAGCTTTCTTT.